Below, one T cell receptor beta chain is given with its context. The entry originates in a study of shared clonotypes between healthy human individuals. This CDR3 contains 13 residues. Germline V CDR1 and CDR2: MNHEY, SVGAGI. The V gene end was trimmed by 2 bases and the J gene end by 6 bases; junction bases not matched to a gene: 1. The assay ran at deep level. Profiled with immunoSEQ multiplex PCR; TCRdb holds only in-frame clones, not every one. Seen here are around 1.1 million clones, 75% to 80% observed once, and the top ten hold roughly 0.65%. CD4+ cells were split into CD45RA+ naive and CD45RA-negative memory subsets.

Sequenced material: memory CD4+ T cells from PBMCs. Stated subset: CD45RA-negative fraction. The V and J genes are TRBV6-5 and TRBJ1-2; 9 bases align to TRBD1. The sequence came from a man between 18 and 29 years old in good health. Some clones in this sample may be carry-over from other donors' samples. The DNA of the CDR3 is TGTGCCAGCAGTTACGGGGACAGGGATGGCTACACCTTC. Its protein product is CASSYGDRDGYTF.